What follows are 12 T cell receptor beta chains derived from one specimen sequenced in a study of cytomegalovirus exposure and HLA in healthy donors. Vbeta (60) and Jbeta (13) primers were used in the PCR. Generated by immunoSEQ multiplex PCR, the TCRdb table keeps only in-frame clones and is missing some. The data contain under 85,000 clones, about 80% of them singletons. Sequencing was carried out using PBMCs. The receptors originated from a man in his late teens or twenties in good health and CMV-seronegative.

V is TRBV27 and J is TRBJ1-6; perhaps TRBD1 as D (5 bases). Trimming left V 3 bases short and J 7 bases short, with 10 bases between. The CDR3 has 14 amino acids. CDR1 and CDR2 (germline): MNHEY, SMNVEV (reference sequence). DNA of the CDR3: TGTGCCAGCAGTTTTAGGGGTGGGAATTCACCCCTCCACTTT. Translation: CASSFRGGNSPLHF.

In this sample, this clone turned up a few times. The chain carries TRBV10-1 and TRBJ2-4, with 12 bases lining up with TRBD2. The CDR3 totals 18 residues. Germline CDR1 WNHNN, CDR2 SYGVQD (reference sequence). With V trimmed by 2 bases and J by 3 bases, 8 bases remained unmatched. CDR3: CASSESGLAGSGKNIQYF. CDR3 nucleotide sequence: TGCGCCAGCAGTGAGAGCGGACTAGCGGGGAGCGGCAAAAACATTCAGTACTTC.

The chain is built from TRBV4-3 and TRBJ1-3, with D hard to call. CDR1 and CDR2 (germline): LGHNA, YSLEER. Trimming removed 0 bases at V and 2 bases at J, with 14 bases between. The CDR3 runs 17 residues. The CDR3 spells CASSQDRGRRAGNTIYF. CDR3 nucleotides: TGCGCCAGCAGCCAAGATCGAGGGCGCAGAGCTGGAAACACCATATATTTT.

The genes are TRBV7-8 and TRBJ2-3, with TRBD2 matching over 15 bases. Trimming removed 5 bases from V and 10 bases from J; junction bases left unmatched: 10. Germline V gene sequence: CDR1 SGHVS, CDR2 FQNEAQ. This CDR3 has 16 residues. CDR3 sequence: CASSPGLAGGYSAQYF. The CDR3, as DNA: TGTGCCAGCAGCCCCGGACTAGCGGGGGGGTACAGCGCGCAGTATTTT.

J is TRBJ1-4 and V is TRBV19; possible D gene TRBD1, 6 bases. Per the germline V gene, CDR1 is LNHDA and CDR2 is SQIVND (reference sequence). The CDR3 runs to 15 residues. V lost 4 bases to trimming and J lost 3 bases, with 12 bases between them. This chain's CDR3 is CASSTPGHPNEKLFF. CDR3 DNA: TGTGCCAGTAGTACCCCGGGACACCCTAATGAAAAACTGTTTTTT.

This chain connects TRBV11-3 to TRBJ2-2, with TRBD1 identical over 8 bases. The V and J ends lost 5 bases and 8 bases, in that order; junction bases with no gene match: 13. There are 16 residues in the CDR3. CDR1 and CDR2 from the germline V gene are SGHNT and YENEEA. CDR3 sequence reads: CASSARKGTGGGELFF. CDR3 nucleotide sequence: TGTGCCAGCAGCGCGCGAAAGGGGACAGGAGGGGGGGAGCTGTTTTTT.

The V gene is TRBV4-1, the J gene TRBJ2-1; TRBD2 aligns across 13 bases. Germline V CDR1 and CDR2: MGHRA, YSYEKL. The ends lost 3 bases at V and 1 base at J; junction bases unmatched: 12. CDR3 size: 20 residues. CDR3 sequence (DNA): TGCGCCAGCAGCCACATAGGGGGGACTAGCGGGGCAGGGTCCTACAATGAGCAGTTCTTC. Translation: CASSHIGGTSGAGSYNEQFF.

J is TRBJ2-5 and V is TRBV25-1; 8 bases map to TRBD2. TRBJ2-7 explains the end of the DNA better; the J call may be wrong. CDR1 is MGHDK, CDR2 SYGVNS, per germline. The CDR3 extends over 14 amino acids. CDR3 sequence reads: CASSERQGLDEQYF. The CDR3 DNA reads TGTGCCAGCAGTGAACGGCAGGGACTAGACGAGCAGTACTTC.

The V and J genes are TRBV5-3 and TRBJ1-1; D is perhaps TRBD1 (5 bases). TRBV5-3 carries the ORF label, with uncertain function. The V end was cut by 3 bases, the J end by 5 bases, with 17 bases between. The CDR3 runs to 15 residues. The CDR3 loop is CARSSAGGLETEAFF. Here the CDR3 DNA reads TGTGCCAGAAGCTCGGCCGGGGGGTTGGAGACTGAAGCTTTCTTT.

There are a few counts of this clone. The chain combines TRBV6-7 with TRBJ2-7; 7 bases match TRBD1. TRBV6-7 is given ORF status, its function remaining uncertain. This CDR3 has 14 residues. The V gene end was trimmed by 6 bases and the J gene end by 3 bases; junction bases not matched to a gene: 8. The CDR3 region has the DNA TGTGCCAGCAGAAAGGGGGACAGATGCTACGAGCAGTACGTC. Protein sequence: CASRKGDRCYEQYV.

DNA for the CDR3: TGCGCCAGCAGCACCGGGGAGGTCAACAGGGGCGGCTACACCTTC. Protein sequence: CASSTGEVNRGGYTF. The chain joins TRBV5-1 to TRBJ1-2; 7 nucleotides agree with TRBD1. V trimming: 4 bases; J trimming: 8 bases; junction bases outside the gene matches: 14. Germline CDR1 SGHRS, CDR2 YFSETQ. CDR3 size: 15 residues.

This chain uses TRBV6-5 with TRBJ1-2, with 7 bases aligning to TRBD1. The CDR3 consists of 13 residues. With V trimmed by 5 bases and J by 4 bases, 4 bases remained unmatched. Germline loops: CDR1 MNHEY, CDR2 SVGAGI. CDR3 in DNA: TGTGCCAGCAGTGTGACAGGGCCCTATGGCTACACCTTC. It is translated as CASSVTGPYGYTF.